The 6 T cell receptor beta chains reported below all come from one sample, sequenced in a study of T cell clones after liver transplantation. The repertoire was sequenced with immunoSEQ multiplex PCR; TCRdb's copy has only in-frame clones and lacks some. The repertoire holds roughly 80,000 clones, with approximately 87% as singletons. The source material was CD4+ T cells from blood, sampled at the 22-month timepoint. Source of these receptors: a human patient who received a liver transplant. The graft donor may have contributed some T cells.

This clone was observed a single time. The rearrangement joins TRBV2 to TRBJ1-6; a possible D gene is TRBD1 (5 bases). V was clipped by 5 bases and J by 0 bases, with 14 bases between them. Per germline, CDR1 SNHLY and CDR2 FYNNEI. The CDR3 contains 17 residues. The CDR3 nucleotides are TGTGCCAGCAGTCCGGGACCTAGCAGCTCCTATAATTCACCCCTCCACTTT. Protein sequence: CASSPGPSSSYNSPLHF.

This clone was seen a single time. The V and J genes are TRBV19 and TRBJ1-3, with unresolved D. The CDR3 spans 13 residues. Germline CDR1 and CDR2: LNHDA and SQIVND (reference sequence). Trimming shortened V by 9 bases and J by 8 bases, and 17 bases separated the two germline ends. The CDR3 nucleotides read TGTGCCAGCAGAGGGCGCGGCGGGGACACCATATATTTT. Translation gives CASRGRGGDTIYF.

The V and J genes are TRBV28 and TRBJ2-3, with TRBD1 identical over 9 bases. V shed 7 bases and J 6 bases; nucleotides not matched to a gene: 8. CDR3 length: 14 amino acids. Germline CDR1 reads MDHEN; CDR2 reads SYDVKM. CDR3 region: CASNNRGLWDTQYF. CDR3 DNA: TGTGCCAGCAATAACAGGGGGCTATGGGATACGCAGTATTTT.

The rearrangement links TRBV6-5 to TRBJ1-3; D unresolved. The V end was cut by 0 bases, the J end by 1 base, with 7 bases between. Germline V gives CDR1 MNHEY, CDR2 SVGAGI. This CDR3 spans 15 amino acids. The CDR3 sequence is CASSYSSQSGNTIYF. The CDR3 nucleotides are TGTGCCAGCAGTTACTCGTCCCAGTCTGGAAACACCATATATTTT.

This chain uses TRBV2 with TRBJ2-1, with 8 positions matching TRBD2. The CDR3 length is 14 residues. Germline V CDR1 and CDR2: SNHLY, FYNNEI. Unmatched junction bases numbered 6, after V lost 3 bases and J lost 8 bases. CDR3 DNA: TGTGCCAGCAGTGATGGGCGGGGGGCGCATGAGCAGTTCTTC. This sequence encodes CASSDGRGAHEQFF.

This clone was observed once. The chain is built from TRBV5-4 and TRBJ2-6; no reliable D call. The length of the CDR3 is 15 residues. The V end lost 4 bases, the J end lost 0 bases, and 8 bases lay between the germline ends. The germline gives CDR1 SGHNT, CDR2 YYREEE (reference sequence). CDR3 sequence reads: CASSQKSSGANVLTF. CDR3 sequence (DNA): TGTGCCAGCAGCCAGAAGAGCTCTGGGGCCAACGTCCTGACTTTC. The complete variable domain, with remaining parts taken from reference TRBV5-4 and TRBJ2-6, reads ETGVTQSPTHLIKTRGQQVTLRCSSQSGHNTVSWYQQALGQGPQFIFQYYREEENGRGNFPPRFSGLQFPNYSSELNVNALELDDSALYLCASSQKSSGANVLTFGAGSRLTVL.